The entry below gives a single TCR beta chain sequence along with its context. Antigen specificity is unknown. This sample was taken from a study of T cell responses to AZD1222 COVID-19 vaccine. Study-wide points: Rises in breadth and depth of Spike-specific TCRs came after two AZD1222 doses. Nearly half of spike-specific TCRs reportedly target unmutated variant regions. None of the repertoires were sampled until the peak T cell response had passed. Researchers report vaccine-associated CD4 TCRs spanning spike, with dominance at 160-218 and 743-854.

V dropped 4 bases and J dropped 5; count of bases not matched to a gene: 8. CDR3 length equals 15 residues. Germline V gene sequence: CDR1 SGHTA, CDR2 FQGNSA. The assay was immunoSEQ multiplex PCR, and TCRdb's table has in-frame clones only and misses some. The table lists about 83,000 clones, roughly 82% of them singletons. This clonotype was sampled from an adult in good health. This sequence joins TRBV7-2 and TRBJ1-5, with 7 bases identical to TRBD1. The source was peripheral blood, collected on day 0 of AZD1222 vaccination. The CDR3 is CASSSFDRADQPQHF. The DNA of the CDR3 is TGTGCCAGCAGCTCCTTCGACAGGGCTGATCAGCCCCAGCATTTT. The complete variable domain, with remaining parts taken from reference TRBV7-2 and TRBJ1-5, reads GAGVSQSPSNKVTEKGKDVELRCDPISGHTALYWYRQSLGQGLEFLIYFQGNSAPDKSGLPSDRFSAERTGGSVSTLTIQRTQQEDSAVYLCASSSFDRADQPQHFGDGTRLSIL.